A selection of T cell receptor beta chains follows, all from one sample in a study of Ad26.COV2.S vaccination and SARS-CoV-2 variants. Sequencing used immunoSEQ multiplex PCR; TCRdb keeps in-frame clones, though not all of them. The repertoire holds 400,000 to 450,000 clones, approximately 90% seen once, with more than 10% in the top ten. Sequences were derived from peripheral blood, sampled in a trial of Ad26.COV2.S vaccine versus placebo. The receptor source for this set is a person between 18 and 60 years old who received the Ad26.COV2.S COVID-19 vaccine or a placebo. Both conserved end residues are part of each CDR3. Fields, in order: J gene, V gene, clone size, D gene, CDR3 DNA, CDR3 protein. The D gene is left open where the match is weak. Only some rows state a clone size, as once, few, many or a class for expanded clones.

>TRBJ2-1|TRBV28|-|-
TGTGCCAGCAGTTTGTCGACACCCAATGAGCAGTTCTTC
CASSLSTPNEQFF
>TRBJ2-5|TRBV18|-|-
TGTGCCAGCTCACAACAAGAGACCCAGTACTTC
CASSQQETQYF
>TRBJ2-7|TRBV7-6|-|TRBD1
TGTGCCAGCAGCTTAGCGGGGACAGGGAACTACGAGCAGTACTTC
CASSLAGTGNYEQYF
>TRBJ2-1|TRBV30|-|-
TGTGCCTGGAGCTACGAGAGCTCCTACAATGAGCAGTTCTTC
CAWSYESSYNEQFF
>TRBJ1-6|TRBV3-1/TRBV3-2|-|TRBD1
TGTGCCAGCAGTCGGACAGGATTGAATTCACCCCTCCACTTT
CASSRTGLNSPLHF
>TRBJ1-2|TRBV7-9|-|TRBD1
TGTGCCAGCACTCACCGAGGGGGCGCTGGTCATGGCTACACCTTC
CASTHRGGAGHGYTF
>TRBJ2-7|TRBV11-2|-|TRBD1
TGTGCCAGCAGCTTACGACCGGGACAGGGATATCGATACGAGCAGTACTTC
CASSLRPGQGYRYEQYF
>TRBJ1-1|TRBV4-1|-|-
TGCGCCAGCAGCCAGGGGGCTCGTGAAGCTTTCTTT
CASSQGAREAFF
>TRBJ2-1|TRBV6-1|-|-
TGTGCCAGCAGTGCCTACCAGTTTCTCGGCTCCTACAATGAGCAGTTCTTC
CASSAYQFLGSYNEQFF
>TRBJ2-1|TRBV5-1|once|-
TGCGCCAGCATGCTCGATAGCTCCTACAATGAGCAGTTCTTC
CASMLDSSYNEQFF
>TRBJ2-7|TRBV6-5|-|-
TGTGCCAGCAGCCGGGACACGACCTACGAGCAGTACTTC
CASSRDTTYEQYF
>TRBJ2-2|TRBV10-1|-|-
TGCGCCAGCAGTAGATCGGGGTTCACCGGGGAGCTGTTTTTT
CASSRSGFTGELFF
>TRBJ2-7|TRBV5-5|-|TRBD1
TGTGCCAGCAGCCCAACAGGGGGTGGTTACGAGCAGTACTTC
CASSPTGGGYEQYF
>TRBJ2-1|TRBV4-3|-|-
TGCGCCAGCAGCCAAACCAGCGCTAACTACAATGAGCAGTTCTTC
CASSQTSANYNEQFF
>TRBJ2-7|TRBV27|-|TRBD2
TGTGCCAGCAGTTTTGGCGGGAGGGCCAAACAAGAGCAGTACTTC
CASSFGGRAKQEQYF
>TRBJ1-1|TRBV3-1/TRBV3-2|-|-
TGTGCCAGCAGCCACTCGGGGACTGAAGCTTTCTTT
CASSHSGTEAFF
>TRBJ2-1|TRBV18|-|TRBD2
TGTGCCAGCTCCCCCGGGACTAGCGGGAGCAATGAGCAGTTCTTC
CASSPGTSGSNEQFF
>TRBJ1-2|TRBV27|-|TRBD1
TGTGCCAGCAGGGGCAGGGGGCGTTTCGGCTACACCTTC
CASRGRGRFGYTF
>TRBJ2-7|TRBV19|-|-
TGTGCCAGTAGTATGGGGGCTGGGGTATTCTCCTACGAGCAGTACTTC
CASSMGAGVFSYEQYF
>TRBJ1-6|TRBV6-4|-|-
TGTGCCAAGAGACCGGGACTTTATAATTCACCCCTCCACTTT
CAKRPGLYNSPLHF
>TRBJ2-5|TRBV3-1/TRBV3-2|-|-
TGTGCCAGCAGCTTGCGGACCCAAGAGACCCAGTACTTC
CASSLRTQETQYF
>TRBJ1-1|TRBV12-3/TRBV12-4|-|-
TGTGCCAGCAGCCCACAGACTGAAGCTTTCTTT
CASSPQTEAFF
>TRBJ1-2|TRBV6-5|-|TRBD1
TGTGCCAGCAGCCGGGACAGGGGGCGGAACTATGGCTACACCTTC
CASSRDRGRNYGYTF
>TRBJ1-2|TRBV27|-|-
TGTGCCAGCAGTTCCCCAGGACAGCCCGTCCATGACTACACCTTC
CASSSPGQPVHDYTF
>TRBJ2-5|TRBV6-5|-|-
TGTGCCAGCTCTGGGGGGATCCTCCAAGAGACCCAGTACTTC
CASSGGILQETQYF
>TRBJ2-3|TRBV2|-|TRBD1
TGTGCCAGCACCCAGAGATGGACAGGGGGCGCAGATACGCAGTATTTT
CASTQRWTGGADTQYF
>TRBJ2-2|TRBV5-4|-|TRBD2
TGTGCCAGCAGCTTACCGGGACTAGGGGCATCCGGGGAGCTGTTTTTT
CASSLPGLGASGELFF
>TRBJ1-2|TRBV9|-|-
TGTGCCAGCAGCGCCCGCGGGGATGCTGGCTACACCTTC
CASSARGDAGYTF
>TRBJ1-1|TRBV3-1/TRBV3-2|-|-
TGTGCCAGCAGCCAGTCGGGAGGAAAGACTGAAGCTTTCTTT
CASSQSGGKTEAFF
>TRBJ2-1|TRBV6-1|few|TRBD1
TGTGCCAGCAGTGAGACAGGGGGAGGGAATGAGCAGTTCTTC
CASSETGGGNEQFF
>TRBJ2-1|TRBV7-7|-|TRBD2
TGTGCCAGCAGCCCAACTAGCGGGAGTAACAATGAGCAGTTCTTC
CASSPTSGSNNEQFF
>TRBJ2-7|TRBV7-6|-|-
TGTGCCAGCAGTAGGAACCAGTGGGGGGAAGTCTCCTACGAGCAGTACTTC
CASSRNQWGEVSYEQYF
>TRBJ2-5|TRBV18|-|-
TGTGCCAGCTCACCGCCCCTAAGGAGGACCCTACAAGAGACCCAGTACTTC
CASSPPLRRTLQETQYF
>TRBJ2-7|TRBV9|once|TRBD1
TGTGCCAGCAGCGTAGCAGGACAGGGGGCAGGCGAGCAGTACTTC
CASSVAGQGAGEQYF
>TRBJ2-3|TRBV5-4|-|-
TGTGCCAGCAGCTTGTTTGGGAGGAGGGATACGCAGTATTTT
CASSLFGRRDTQYF